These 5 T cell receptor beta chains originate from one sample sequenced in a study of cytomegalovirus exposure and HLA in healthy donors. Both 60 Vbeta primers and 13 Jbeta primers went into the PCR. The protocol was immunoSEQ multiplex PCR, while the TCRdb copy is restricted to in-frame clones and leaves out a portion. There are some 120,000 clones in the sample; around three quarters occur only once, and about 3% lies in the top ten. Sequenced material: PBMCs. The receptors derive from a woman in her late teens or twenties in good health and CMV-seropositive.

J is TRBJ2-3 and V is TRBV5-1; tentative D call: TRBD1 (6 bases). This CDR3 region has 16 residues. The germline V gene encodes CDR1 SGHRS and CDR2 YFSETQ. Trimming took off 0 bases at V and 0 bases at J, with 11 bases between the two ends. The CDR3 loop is CASSLGSDRSTDTQYF. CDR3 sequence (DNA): TGCGCCAGCAGCTTGGGTAGCGACAGGAGCACAGATACGCAGTATTTT.

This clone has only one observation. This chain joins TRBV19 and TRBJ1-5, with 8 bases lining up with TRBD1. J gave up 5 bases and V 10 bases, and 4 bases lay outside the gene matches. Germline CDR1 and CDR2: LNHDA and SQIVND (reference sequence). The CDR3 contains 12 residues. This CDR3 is CATQQGDQPQHF. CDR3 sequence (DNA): TGTGCCACCCAACAGGGGGATCAGCCCCAGCATTTT.

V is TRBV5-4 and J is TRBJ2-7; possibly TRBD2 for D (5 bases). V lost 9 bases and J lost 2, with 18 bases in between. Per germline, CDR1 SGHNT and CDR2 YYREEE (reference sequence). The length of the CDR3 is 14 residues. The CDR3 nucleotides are TGTGCCACCCACCCCCAAATAGCGACCTACGAGCAGTACTTC. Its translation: CATHPQIATYEQYF.

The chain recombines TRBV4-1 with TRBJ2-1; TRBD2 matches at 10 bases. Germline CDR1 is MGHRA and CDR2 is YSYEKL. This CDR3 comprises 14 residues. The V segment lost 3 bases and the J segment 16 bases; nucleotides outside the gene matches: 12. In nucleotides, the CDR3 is TGCGCCAGCAGCCACTCACTAGCGGGGTCCAAGGGTTTCTTC. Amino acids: CASSHSLAGSKGFF.

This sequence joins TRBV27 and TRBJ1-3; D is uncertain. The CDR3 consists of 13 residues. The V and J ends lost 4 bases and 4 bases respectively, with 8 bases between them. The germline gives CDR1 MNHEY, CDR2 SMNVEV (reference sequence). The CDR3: CASSSTKGNTIYF. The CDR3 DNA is TGTGCCAGCAGTTCGACAAAAGGAAACACCATATATTTT.